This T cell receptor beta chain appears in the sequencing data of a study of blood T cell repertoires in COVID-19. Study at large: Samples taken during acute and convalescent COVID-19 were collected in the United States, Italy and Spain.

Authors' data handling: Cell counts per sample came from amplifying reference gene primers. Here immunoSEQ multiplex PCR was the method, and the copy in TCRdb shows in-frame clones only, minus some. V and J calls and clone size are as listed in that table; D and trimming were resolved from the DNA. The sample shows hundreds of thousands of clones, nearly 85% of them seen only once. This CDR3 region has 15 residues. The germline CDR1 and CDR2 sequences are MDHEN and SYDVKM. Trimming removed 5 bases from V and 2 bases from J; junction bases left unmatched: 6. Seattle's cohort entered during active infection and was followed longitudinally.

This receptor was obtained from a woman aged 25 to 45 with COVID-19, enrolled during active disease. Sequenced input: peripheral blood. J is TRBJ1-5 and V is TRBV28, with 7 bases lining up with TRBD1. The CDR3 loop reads CASSVQGFGNQPQHF. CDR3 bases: TGTGCCAGCAGTGTACAGGGGTTTGGCAATCAGCCCCAGCATTTT.